The T cell receptor beta chain under discussion was sequenced for a study of T cell repertoires in cytomegalovirus infection. TCRdb analysed the reads with MiXCR anew, one entry per CDR3 protein. Of roughly 640,000 distinct CDR3 sequences listed, 20% to 30% are singletons. The CDR3 length is 15 residues. V gave up 6 bases and J gave up 2 bases, with 15 bases separating them. Per germline, CDR1 MDHEN and CDR2 SYDVKM. The source of this sequence is a human donor in good health (CMV status not recorded). Some clones in this sample may be carry-over from other donors' samples. The chain carries TRBV28 and TRBJ2-3; D gene uncertain. Sequencing input: CD8+ T cells from PBMCs. This CDR3 reads CASSPARSHTDTQYF. CDR3 coding DNA: TGTGCCAGCAGCCCTGCCAGGAGCCACACAGATACGCAGTATTTT.